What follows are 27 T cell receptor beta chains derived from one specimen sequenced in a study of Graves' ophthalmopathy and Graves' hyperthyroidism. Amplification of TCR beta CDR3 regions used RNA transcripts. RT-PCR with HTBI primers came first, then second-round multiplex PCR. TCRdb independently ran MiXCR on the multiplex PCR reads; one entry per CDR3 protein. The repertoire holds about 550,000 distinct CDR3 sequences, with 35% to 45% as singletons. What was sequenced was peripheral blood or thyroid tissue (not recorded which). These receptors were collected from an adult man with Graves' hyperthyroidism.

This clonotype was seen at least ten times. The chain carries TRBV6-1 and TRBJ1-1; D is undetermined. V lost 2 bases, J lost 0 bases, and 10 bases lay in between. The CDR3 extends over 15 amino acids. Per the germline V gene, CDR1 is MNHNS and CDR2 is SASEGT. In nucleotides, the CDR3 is TGTGCCAGCAGTGAAATCGGCCTCATGAACACTGAAGCTTTCTTT. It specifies CASSEIGLMNTEAFF.

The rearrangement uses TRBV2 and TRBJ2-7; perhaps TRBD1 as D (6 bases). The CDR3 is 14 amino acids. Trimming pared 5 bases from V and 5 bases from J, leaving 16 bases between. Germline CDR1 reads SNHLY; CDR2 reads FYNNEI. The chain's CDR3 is CASSFVPGDNEQYF. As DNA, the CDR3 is TGTGCCAGCAGTTTCGTTCCAGGGGACAACGAGCAGTACTTC.

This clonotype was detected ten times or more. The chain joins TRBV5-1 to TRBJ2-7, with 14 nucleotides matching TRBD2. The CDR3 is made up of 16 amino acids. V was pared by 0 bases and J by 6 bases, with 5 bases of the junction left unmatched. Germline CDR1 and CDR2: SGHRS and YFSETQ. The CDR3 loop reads CASSLGTSGRFSEQYF. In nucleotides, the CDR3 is TGCGCCAGCAGCTTGGGGACTAGCGGGAGGTTCTCCGAGCAGTACTTC.

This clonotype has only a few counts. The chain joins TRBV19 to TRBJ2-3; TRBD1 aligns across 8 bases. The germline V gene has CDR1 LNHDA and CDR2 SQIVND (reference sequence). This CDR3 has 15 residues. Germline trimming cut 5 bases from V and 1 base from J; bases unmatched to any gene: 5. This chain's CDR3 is CASSQTGEGTDTQYF. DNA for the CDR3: TGTGCCAGTAGTCAGACAGGGGAGGGCACAGATACGCAGTATTTT.

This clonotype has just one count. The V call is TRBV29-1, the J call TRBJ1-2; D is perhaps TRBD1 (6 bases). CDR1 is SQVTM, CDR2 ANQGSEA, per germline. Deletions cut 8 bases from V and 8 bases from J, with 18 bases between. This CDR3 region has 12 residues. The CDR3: CSQGNRVEGYTF. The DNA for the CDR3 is TGCAGCCAAGGAAACAGGGTTGAGGGCTACACCTTC. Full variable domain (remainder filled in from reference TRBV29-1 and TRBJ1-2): SAVISQKPSRDICQRGTSLTIQCQVDSQVTMMFWYRQQPGQSLTLIATANQGSEATYESGFVIDKFPISRPNLTFSTLTVSNMSPEDSSIYLCSQGNRVEGYTFGSGTRLTVV.

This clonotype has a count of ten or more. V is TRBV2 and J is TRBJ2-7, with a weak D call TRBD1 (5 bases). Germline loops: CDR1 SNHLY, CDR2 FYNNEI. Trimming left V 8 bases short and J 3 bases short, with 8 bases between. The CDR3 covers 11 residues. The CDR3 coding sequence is TGTGCCAGCTGCAGGGTCTACGAGCAGTACTTC. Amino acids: CASCRVYEQYF.

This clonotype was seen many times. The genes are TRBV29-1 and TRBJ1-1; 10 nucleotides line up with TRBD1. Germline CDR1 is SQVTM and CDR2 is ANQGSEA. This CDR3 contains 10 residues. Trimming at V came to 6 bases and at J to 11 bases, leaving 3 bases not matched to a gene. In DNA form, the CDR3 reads TGCAGCGTCGGGACAGGGGTGGCTTTCTTT. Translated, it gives CSVGTGVAFF.

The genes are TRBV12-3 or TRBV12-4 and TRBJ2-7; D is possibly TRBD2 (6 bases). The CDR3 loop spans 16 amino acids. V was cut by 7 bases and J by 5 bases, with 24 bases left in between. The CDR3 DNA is TGTGCCAGCACCCCACTATCGGTGGGGAGGCCCCACGAGCAGTACTTC. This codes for CASTPLSVGRPHEQYF.

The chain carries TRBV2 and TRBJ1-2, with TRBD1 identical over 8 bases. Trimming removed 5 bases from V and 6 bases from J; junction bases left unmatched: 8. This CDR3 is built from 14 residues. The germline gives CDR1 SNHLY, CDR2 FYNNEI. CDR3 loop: CASSPIDRGDGYTF. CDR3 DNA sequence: TGTGCCAGCAGTCCAATTGACAGGGGCGATGGCTACACCTTC.

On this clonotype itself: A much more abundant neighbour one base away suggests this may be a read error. CDR3 sequence: CASSPGTDSYGQYF. CDR3 in DNA: TGTGCCAGCAGCCCCGGGACAGACTCCTACGGGCAGTACTTC. The chain couples TRBV12-3 or TRBV12-4 to TRBJ2-7; the match to TRBD1 covers 7 bases. The CDR3 is 14 amino acids.

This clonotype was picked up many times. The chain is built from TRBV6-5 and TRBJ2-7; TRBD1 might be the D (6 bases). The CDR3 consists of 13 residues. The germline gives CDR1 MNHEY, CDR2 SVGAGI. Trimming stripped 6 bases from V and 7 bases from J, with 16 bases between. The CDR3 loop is CASSYTGFGEQYF. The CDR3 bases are TGTGCCAGCAGCTACACAGGGTTCGGGGAGCAGTACTTC.

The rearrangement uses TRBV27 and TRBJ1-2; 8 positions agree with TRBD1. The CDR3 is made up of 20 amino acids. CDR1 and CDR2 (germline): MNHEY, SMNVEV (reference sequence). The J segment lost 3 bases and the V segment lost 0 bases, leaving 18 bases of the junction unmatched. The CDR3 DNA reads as TGTGCCAGCAGTTTATCTTGGGGAACCAGGGGGCGCAATTGGGACTATGGCTACACCTTC. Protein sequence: CASSLSWGTRGRNWDYGYTF.

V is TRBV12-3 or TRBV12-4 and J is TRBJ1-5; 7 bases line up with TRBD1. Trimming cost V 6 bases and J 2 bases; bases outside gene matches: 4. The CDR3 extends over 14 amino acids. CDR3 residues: CASRARGGNQPQHF. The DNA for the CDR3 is TGTGCCAGCAGAGCCAGGGGGGGCAATCAGCCCCAGCATTTT.

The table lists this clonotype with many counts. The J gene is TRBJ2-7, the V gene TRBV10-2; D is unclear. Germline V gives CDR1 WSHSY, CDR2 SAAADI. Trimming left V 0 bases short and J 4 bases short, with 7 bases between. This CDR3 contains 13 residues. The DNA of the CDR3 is TGCGCCAGCAGTGAGTCGGTCAGTTACGAGCAGTACTTC. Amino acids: CASSESVSYEQYF.

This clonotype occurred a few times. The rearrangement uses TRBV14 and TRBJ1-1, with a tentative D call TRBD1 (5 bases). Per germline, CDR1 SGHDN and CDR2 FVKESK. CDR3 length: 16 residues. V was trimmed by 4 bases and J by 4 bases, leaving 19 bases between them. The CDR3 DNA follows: TGTGCCAGCAGCCCCAGAGGGGAGGGTTGGAGCACTGAAGCTTTCTTT. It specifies CASSPRGEGWSTEAFF. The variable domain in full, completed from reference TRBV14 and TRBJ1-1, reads EAGVTQFPSHSVIEKGQTVTLRCDPISGHDNLYWYRRVMGKEIKFLLHFVKESKQDESGMPNNRFLAERTGGTYSTLKVQPAELEDSGVYFCASSPRGEGWSTEAFFGQGTRLTVV.

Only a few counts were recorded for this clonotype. The CDR3 bases are TGTGCCAGCAGCGTAACGCAGGCGGGGAATGAGCAGTTCTTC. It is translated as CASSVTQAGNEQFF. The chain combines TRBV7-9 with TRBJ2-7, with D possibly TRBD2 on 6 matching bases. The DNA end favors TRBJ2-1, so the J call may be wrong. The V gene's germline CDR1 is SEHNR and CDR2 FQNEAQ (reference sequence). This CDR3 comprises 14 residues.

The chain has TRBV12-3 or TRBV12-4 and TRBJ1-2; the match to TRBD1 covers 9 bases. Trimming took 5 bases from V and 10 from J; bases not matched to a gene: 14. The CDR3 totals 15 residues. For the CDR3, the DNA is TGTGCCAGCAGTCCACAACAGGGGGCGACTCTATACTACACCTTC. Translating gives CASSPQQGATLYYTF.

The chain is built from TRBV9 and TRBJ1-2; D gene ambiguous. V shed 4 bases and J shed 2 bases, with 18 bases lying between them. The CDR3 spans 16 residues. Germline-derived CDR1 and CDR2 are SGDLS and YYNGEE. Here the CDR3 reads CASSLKLRALNYGYTF. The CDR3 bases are TGTGCCAGCAGCCTCAAATTACGGGCGTTAAACTATGGCTACACCTTC.

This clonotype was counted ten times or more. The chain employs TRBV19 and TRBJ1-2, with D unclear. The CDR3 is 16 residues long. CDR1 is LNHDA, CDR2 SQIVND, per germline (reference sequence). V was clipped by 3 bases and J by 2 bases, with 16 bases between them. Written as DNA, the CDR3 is TGTGCCAGTAGTATCCTCCCTGAATCCTACAACTATGGCTACACCTTC. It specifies CASSILPESYNYGYTF. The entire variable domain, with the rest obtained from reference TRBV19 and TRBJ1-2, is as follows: DGGITQSPKYLFRKEGQNVTLSCEQNLNHDAMYWYRQDPGQGLRLIYYSQIVNDFQKGDIAEGYSVSREKKESFPLTVTSAQKNPTAFYLCASSILPESYNYGYTFGSGTRLTVV.

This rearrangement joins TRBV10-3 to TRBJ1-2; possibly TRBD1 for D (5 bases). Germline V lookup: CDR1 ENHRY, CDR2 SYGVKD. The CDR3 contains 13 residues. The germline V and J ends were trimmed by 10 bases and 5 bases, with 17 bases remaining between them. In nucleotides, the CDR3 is TGTGCCAGCATGGGCTGGGGGATTTATGGCTACACCTTC. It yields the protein CASMGWGIYGYTF.

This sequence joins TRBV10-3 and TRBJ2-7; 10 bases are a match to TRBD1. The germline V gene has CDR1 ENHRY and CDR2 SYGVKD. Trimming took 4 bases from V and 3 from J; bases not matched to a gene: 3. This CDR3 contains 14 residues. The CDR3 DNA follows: TGTGCCATCAGTGCGGACAGGGGGGACTACGAGCAGTACTTC. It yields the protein CAISADRGDYEQYF.

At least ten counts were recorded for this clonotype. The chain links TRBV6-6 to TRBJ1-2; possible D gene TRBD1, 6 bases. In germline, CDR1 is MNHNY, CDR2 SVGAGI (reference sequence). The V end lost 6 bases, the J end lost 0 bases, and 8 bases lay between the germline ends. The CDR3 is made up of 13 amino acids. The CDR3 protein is CASSRGANYGYTF. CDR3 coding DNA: TGTGCCAGCAGCAGGGGCGCTAACTATGGCTACACCTTC.

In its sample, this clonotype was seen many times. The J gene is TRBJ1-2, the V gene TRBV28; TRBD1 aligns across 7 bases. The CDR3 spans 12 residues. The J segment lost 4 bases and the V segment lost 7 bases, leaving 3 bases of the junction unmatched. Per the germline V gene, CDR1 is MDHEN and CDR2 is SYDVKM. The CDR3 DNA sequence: TGTGCCAGCAAGGGGACAGCCTATGGCTACACCTTC. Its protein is CASKGTAYGYTF.

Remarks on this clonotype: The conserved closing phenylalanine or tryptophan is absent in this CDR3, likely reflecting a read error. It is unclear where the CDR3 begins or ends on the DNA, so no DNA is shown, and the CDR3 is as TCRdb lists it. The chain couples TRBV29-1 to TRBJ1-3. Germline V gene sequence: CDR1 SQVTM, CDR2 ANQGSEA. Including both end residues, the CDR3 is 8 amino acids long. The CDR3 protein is CSVALGNL.

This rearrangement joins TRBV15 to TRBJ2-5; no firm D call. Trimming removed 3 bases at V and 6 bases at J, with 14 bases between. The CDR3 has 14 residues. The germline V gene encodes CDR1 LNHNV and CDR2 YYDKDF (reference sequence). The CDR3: CATSSEPPFQTQYF. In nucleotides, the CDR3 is TGTGCCACCAGCAGCGAACCTCCTTTCCAGACCCAGTACTTC.

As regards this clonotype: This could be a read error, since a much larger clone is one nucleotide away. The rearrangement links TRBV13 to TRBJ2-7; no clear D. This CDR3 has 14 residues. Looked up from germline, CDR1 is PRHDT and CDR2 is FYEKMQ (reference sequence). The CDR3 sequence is CVSSRPVSRREQYF. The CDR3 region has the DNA TGTGTCAGCAGCCGACCAGTAAGCCGGCGCGAGCAGTACTTC.

The CDR3 nucleotides are TGTGCCAGCAGTGACCCGCTCCGGGACAGGGGCACAGATACGCAGTATTTT. It is translated as CASSDPLRDRGTDTQYF. This chain connects TRBV25-1 to TRBJ2-3, with 9 bases aligning to TRBD1. Trimming removed 3 bases from V and 1 base from J; junction bases left unmatched: 8. The CDR3 runs to 17 residues. Germline assignment: CDR1 MGHDK and CDR2 SYGVNS.